The sequence of this T cell receptor beta chain was determined in a study of beta chain features in type 1 diabetes (dated by TCRdb to the late 2010s). Concerning the study at large: Mean age, gender distribution, total cell number and subset yield were not different between patients and healthy donors. Across all samples, 107,917,701 sorted cells were examined, and cell number per subset correlated strongly with RNA yield. Naive and central memory subsets were obtained from all 30 or so donors, but regulatory and stem cell-like memory subsets were isolated from only 8 patients and roughly eight healthy donors. In the study, TCRB repertoires of sorted circulating CD4+ T cell subsets from recently diagnosed type 1 diabetes patients were compared with those of matched healthy donors.

General findings and caveats noted by the study authors: Because cDNA rather than genomic DNA was sequenced, highly expressing activated cells could have been over-represented, although no difference in activation and CD3 levels was found between groups. A moderate but significant shortening of TCRB CDR3 length was observed in type 1 diabetes patients in all four CD4+ subsets. Patients with type 1 diabetes made fewer insertions and deleted more nucleotides at VDJ recombination sites, implying thymic rearrangement abnormalities. PCR might favor shorter templates, but patient and control samples were amplified and corrected together, so any skew would affect both groups equally. Naive, central memory and regulatory TCRB repertoires appeared to be more alike among patients than among healthy donors. Only small numbers of individuals were included in the HLA sub-analyses, which left unresolved whether HLA type had any influence on TCRB rearrangement.

Per the germline V gene, SGHNT is the CDR1 and YENEEA is the CDR2. Including cysteine and phenylalanine, the CDR3 has 15 amino acids. The retained sequence is limited to the CDR3, 45 bases, with the frame set at the first base. Relative to germline, V is 0 bases shorter and J is 4 bases shorter, with 10 bases between their ends. This clone was picked up a small number of times. It has no known antigen specificity. No base quality information exists; no much larger clone differs at one position. The entire isolated RNA was reverse transcribed using the High Capacity cDNA Reverse Transcription Kit, and thus expressed TCRB transcripts were sequenced. Naive, central memory and regulatory T cell samples underwent deep immunoSEQ sequencing, averaging approximately 3.5 million total reads per sample. Sorted cells were lysed in RLT buffer and RNA was extracted with DNase-treated RNeasy Micro or Mini kits, depending on cell number. To prevent cross-contamination, every cell subset was processed on its own, while patient and healthy donor samples were processed together. The immunoSEQ multiplex PCR was used to amplify TCRB sequences from cDNA, yielding 87-bp fragments that span the CDR3 region. The amplicons were sequenced using the Illumina HiSeq platform. As for the authors' bioinformatics: PCR bias was computationally corrected using synthetic template baselines, reads within Hamming distance 2 were collapsed, and singletons that could not be merged were discarded. Reads were aligned to IMGT to assign V, D and J genes, CDR3 length, and insertions or deletions at six rearrangement sites. Clonotype counts were normalized to sorted cell number within each subset before computing true diversity and Gini coefficients with the tcR R package. The overlap coefficient, calculated on TCRB nucleotide sequences, was used to measure repertoire sharing. The source is immuneACCESS, and TCRdb retained only in-frame sequences with V and J called. Part of the clones is not carried over; for the studies checked, unresolved V genes explain less than half of this, and the remainder is unexplained. V, J and clone size derive from that table, while D and trimming were established from the DNA sequence. For this sample there are about 160,000 clones; 6.5% to 10% appear just once. 0.45% to 0.55% of the sample rests with the top ten.

Each donor gave one peripheral blood draw, averaging roughly 100 mL, which was collected into heparinised tubes. Using a panel that included CD45RO, CCR7, CD25, CD127, CD95 and CD27, naive, central memory, regulatory and stem cell-like memory CD4+ T cells were sorted on a BD FACSAria II. All sorted populations exceeded 95% purity. Right away, PBMCs were isolated by Lymphoprep density gradient centrifugation and were stained directly, with no culture step. So that batch effects would be minimized, each experiment stained and sorted samples in pairs, pairing one healthy donor with one patient. This TCR derives from a woman aged 18-30 years with type 1 diabetes. Sequenced sample: central memory CD4+ T cells from blood. The chain is made from TRBV11-3 and TRBJ2-1, with no reliable assignment of the D segment. Read as DNA, the sequence is TGTGCCAGCAGCTTAGATCGTGGGCAGTACAATGAGCAGTTCTTC. Its product reads: CASSLDRGQYNEQFF.